A selection of T cell receptor beta chains follows, all from one sample in a study of blood T cell repertoires in COVID-19. Only in-frame clones appear in the TCRdb table, and some are missing; sequencing was by immunoSEQ multiplex PCR. The sample includes some 220,000 clones, around 84% seen only once; the top ten take 5% to 6.5%. The source material was peripheral blood. The receptor set was obtained from a woman aged 60 to 75 who had recovered from COVID-19. Both conserved end residues are part of each CDR3. D genes are given only for firm matches. Some rows mark clone size as missing; the rest say once, few, many or name a class of expanded clone.

j_gene,v_gene,d_gene,len,abundance,CDR3aa,CDR3nt
TRBJ1-1,TRBV2,-,14,few,CASSTSQGLTEAFF,TGTGCCAGCAGCACGAGTCAGGGGCTCACTGAAGCTTTCTTT
TRBJ1-2,TRBV6-5,TRBD1,12,once,CASRQGLGGYTF,TGTGCCAGCAGACAGGGGTTGGGGGGCTACACCTTC
TRBJ2-3,TRBV7-9,-,14,-,CASSFQGSTDTQYF,TGTGCCAGCAGCTTTCAGGGTAGCACAGATACGCAGTATTTT
TRBJ1-2,TRBV7-9,TRBD1,15,-,CASSLGDRGSVGDTF,TGTGCCAGCAGCTTAGGGGACAGGGGTAGCGTTGGTGACACCTTC
TRBJ1-1,TRBV29-1,TRBD1,11,-,CSVVTGPEAFF,TGCAGCGTAGTGACAGGGCCTGAAGCTTTCTTT
TRBJ2-3,TRBV19,-,15,-,CASSIPGASTDTQYF,TGTGCCAGTAGTATACCAGGGGCAAGCACAGATACGCAGTATTTT
TRBJ1-1,TRBV12-5,-,15,once,CASGPPTGQNTEAFF,TGTGCTAGTGGTCCCCCGACAGGCCAGAACACTGAAGCTTTCTTT
TRBJ2-7,TRBV29-1,TRBD1,15,-,CSVEDRGRDPYEQYF,TGCAGCGTTGAAGACAGGGGGCGCGATCCCTACGAGCAGTACTTC
TRBJ2-5,TRBV28,TRBD2,16,-,CASSSPSGGGVETQYF,TGTGCCAGCAGTTCCCCGTCTGGCGGGGGGGTAGAGACCCAGTACTTC
TRBJ2-3,TRBV7-3,-,14,-,CASSSGSHLGTQYF,TGTGCCAGCAGCTCGGGATCACACTTGGGTACGCAGTATTTT
TRBJ1-3,TRBV11-3,-,13,-,CASSFAGASTIYF,TGTGCCAGCAGCTTTGCAGGGGCAAGCACCATATATTTT
TRBJ2-5,TRBV11-3,-,13,-,CASSDPEEETQYF,TGTGCCAGCAGTGACCCAGAGGAAGAGACCCAGTACTTC
TRBJ1-1,TRBV27,-,13,-,CASSLRSPTEAFF,TGTGCCAGCAGTTTAAGGAGTCCTACTGAAGCTTTCTTT
TRBJ1-3,TRBV7-9,-,15,-,CASSTGLRAGNTIYF,TGTGCCAGCAGCACCGGACTTAGAGCTGGAAACACCATATATTTT